These 2 T cell receptor beta chains came from one sample sequenced in a study of shared clonotypes between healthy human individuals. The data were produced by immunoSEQ multiplex PCR, yet TCRdb's version contains in-frame clones alone and is incomplete. This table has under 2,500,000 clones, 90% to 96% appearing once. Sequenced material: naive CD4+ T cells sorted from blood. The sample's subset: CD45RA+ positively selected. The receptor source for this set is a man between 18 and 35 years old in good health.

This clone appeared a single time. The rearrangement links TRBV11-3 to TRBJ2-2; the D gene could be TRBD1 or TRBD2 (5 bases each). Trimming shortened V by 5 bases and J by 1 base, and 11 bases separated the two germline ends. The germline V gene has CDR1 SGHNT and CDR2 YENEEA. The CDR3 is 15 amino acids. The CDR3 DNA reads as TGTGCCAGCAGCCCTTGGGACGGGAACACCGGGGAGCTGTTTTTT. Residues: CASSPWDGNTGELFF.

The V gene is TRBV10-1, the J gene TRBJ2-1; 9 nucleotides match TRBD2. J was trimmed by 9 bases and V by 4 bases; bases with no gene match: 7. Germline CDR1 reads WNHNN; CDR2 reads SYGVQD (reference sequence). This CDR3 comprises 14 residues. The CDR3 DNA reads as TGCGCCAGCAGTGCTAGCGGGAAGGCTGGTGAGCAGTTCTTC. Its translation: CASSASGKAGEQFF.